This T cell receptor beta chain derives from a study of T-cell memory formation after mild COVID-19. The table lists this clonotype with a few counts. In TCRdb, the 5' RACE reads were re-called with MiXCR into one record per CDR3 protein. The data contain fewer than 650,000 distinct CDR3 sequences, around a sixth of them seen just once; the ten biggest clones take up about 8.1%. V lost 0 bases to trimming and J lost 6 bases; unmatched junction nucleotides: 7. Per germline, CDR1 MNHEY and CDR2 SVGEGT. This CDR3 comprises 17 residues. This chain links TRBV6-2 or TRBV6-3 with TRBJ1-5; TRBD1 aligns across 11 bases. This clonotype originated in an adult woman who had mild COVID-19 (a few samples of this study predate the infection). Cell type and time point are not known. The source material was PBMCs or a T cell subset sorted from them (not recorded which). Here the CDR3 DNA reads TGTGCCAGCAGTTACTCACCGGGACAGGGGGAGGGTCAGCCCCAGCATTTT. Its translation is CASSYSPGQGEGQPQHF.